Following are 21 T cell receptor beta chains from one sample sequenced in a study of T-cell memory formation after mild COVID-19. TCRdb independently ran MiXCR on the 5' RACE reads; one entry per CDR3 protein. The sample has under 50,000 distinct CDR3 sequences, about a tenth seen once; the top ten hold about an eighth. Sequencing was performed on PBMCs or a T cell subset sorted from them (not recorded which). All receptors come from an adult woman who had mild COVID-19 (a few samples of this study predate the infection). Cell type and time point are not known.

The chain recombines TRBV20-1 with TRBJ2-7, with D possibly matching TRBD2 (5 bases). Trimming cost V 1 base and J 4 bases, with 17 bases left between them. The germline V gene encodes CDR1 DFQATT and CDR2 SNEGSKA (reference sequence). CDR3 length: 15 amino acids. The CDR3 is CSARGWVPEDYEQYF. The DNA for the CDR3 is TGCAGTGCTAGAGGTTGGGTTCCGGAGGATTACGAGCAGTACTTC.

By its share, this clonotype is medium-sized. This chain joins TRBV2 and TRBJ2-3; D is unresolved. Germline CDR1 and CDR2: SNHLY and FYNNEI. The CDR3 is 14 amino acids. The germline V and J ends were trimmed by 8 bases and 5 bases, with 17 bases remaining between them. In nucleotides, the CDR3 is TGTGCCAGCCTCCGAACACCCTCCGGAGATACGCAGTATTTT. Its protein product is CASLRTPSGDTQYF.

The V call is TRBV12-3 or TRBV12-4, the J call TRBJ2-1, with 10 bases aligning to TRBD1. This CDR3 comprises 13 residues. Losses at the gene ends were 5 bases for V and 7 bases for J; bases not matched to a gene: 2. DNA of the CDR3: TGTGCCAGCAGTACGGGACAGGGGAATGAGCAGTTCTTC. Its translation: CASSTGQGNEQFF.

This clonotype was observed a few times. The chain recombines TRBV12-3 or TRBV12-4 with TRBJ1-4; D is uncertain. CDR3 size: 16 residues. Between the trimmed V and J ends, which lost 4 bases and 4 bases, there was a span of 16 bases. The CDR3 protein is CASSSDARGINEKLFF. CDR3 sequence (DNA): TGTGCCAGCAGTTCAGACGCACGCGGGATTAATGAAAAACTGTTTTTT.

This clonotype was seen more than once but under ten times. The chain is built from TRBV30 and TRBJ2-3; TRBD2 aligns across 9 bases. There are 15 residues in the CDR3. Trimming removed 3 bases from V and 5 bases from J; junction bases left unmatched: 9. Per germline, CDR1 GTSNPN and CDR2 SVGIG (reference sequence). CDR3 sequence reads: CAWRERGRAIDTQYF. CDR3 in DNA: TGTGCCTGGAGAGAACGCGGGAGGGCCATAGATACGCAGTATTTT.

The V and J genes are TRBV10-3 and TRBJ2-2; 8 nucleotides align to TRBD1. CDR1 is ENHRY, CDR2 SYGVKD, per germline. V lost 3 bases, J lost 2 bases, and 5 bases stayed unmatched. The CDR3 length is 16 residues. CDR3 loop: CAISDTTGENTGELFF. The CDR3 DNA reads as TGTGCCATCAGTGACACGACAGGGGAAAACACCGGGGAGCTGTTTTTT.

The CDR3 bases are TGTGCCACCAGTGATTTTGACTACCGGAACACAGATACGCAGTATTTT. It is translated as CATSDFDYRNTDTQYF. The rearrangement links TRBV24-1 to TRBJ2-3; D may be TRBD2 (5 bases). Germline V gene data show CDR1 as KGHDR and CDR2 as SFDVKD. The CDR3 is 16 residues long. Trimming stripped 1 base from V and 2 bases from J, with 12 bases between.

The J gene is TRBJ1-2, the V gene TRBV30; D perhaps matches TRBD1 (6 bases). Germline lookup yields CDR1 GTSNPN and CDR2 SVGIG (reference sequence). Trimming removed 4 bases at V and 2 bases at J, with 11 bases between. The CDR3 extends over 13 amino acids. The CDR3 DNA follows: TGTGCCTGGAAATGGGGGCAGAACTATGGCTACACCTTC. It translates to CAWKWGQNYGYTF.

The rearrangement uses TRBV6-4 and TRBJ2-3; D remains unclear. The CDR3 loop spans 15 amino acids. Germline V CDR1 and CDR2: MRHNA, SNTAGT. Trimming removed 2 bases from V and 4 bases from J, with 13 bases in between. In DNA form, the CDR3 reads TGTGCCAGCAGTGACGAGCAGGAAGGGTCAGATACGCAGTATTTT. Translating gives CASSDEQEGSDTQYF.

J is TRBJ1-4 and V is TRBV6-5, with 7 bases aligning to TRBD1. Germline assignment: CDR1 MNHEY and CDR2 SVGAGI. V dropped 2 bases and J dropped 5; count of bases not matched to a gene: 5. This CDR3 spans 15 amino acids. CDR3 sequence (DNA): TGTGCCAGCAGTTACGGGACAGCGAGAAATGAAAAACTGTTTTTT. Amino acids: CASSYGTARNEKLFF.

About this clonotype itself: Since no conserved phenylalanine or tryptophan closes the CDR3, a read error is the likely cause. This sequence joins TRBV5-1 and TRBJ2-2; 7 bases are a match to TRBD2. V lost 5 bases to trimming and J lost 6 bases; unmatched junction nucleotides: 7. The CDR3 consists of 14 residues. Per the germline V gene, CDR1 is SGHRS and CDR2 is YFSETQ. DNA for the CDR3: TGCGCCAGCAGGAGAAGCGGGACTGCCGGGGAGCTGTTTTAT. It codes for CASRRSGTAGELFY.

This clonotype was detected ten times or more. The chain has TRBV29-1 and TRBJ2-4; either TRBD1 or TRBD2 may supply D (5 bases each). The length of the CDR3 is 11 residues. From germline, CDR1 is SQVTM and CDR2 ANQGSEA. The V end was cut by 7 bases, the J end by 6 bases, with 10 bases between. The CDR3 nucleotides read TGCAGCGGTGGGACCTTAAACATTCAGTACTTC. Translating gives CSGGTLNIQYF.

In its sample, this clonotype was seen a few times. This chain joins TRBV6-4 and TRBJ2-2; D might be TRBD1 or TRBD2, each matching 5 bases. The V gene lost 6 bases and the J gene lost 1 base, with 12 bases spanning the gap. The CDR3 covers 15 residues. From germline, CDR1 is MRHNA and CDR2 SNTAGT. Written as DNA, the CDR3 is TGTGCCAGCAGCGCCGGGACCCAGAACACCGGGGAGCTGTTTTTT. Amino acid sequence: CASSAGTQNTGELFF.

This clonotype was seen a handful of times. The chain is built from TRBV20-1 and TRBJ1-1; D perhaps matches TRBD1 (5 bases). The CDR3 runs 15 residues. The germline V gene has CDR1 DFQATT and CDR2 SNEGSKA (reference sequence). V was shortened by 3 bases and J by 0 bases, with 14 bases between the two germline ends. The CDR3 reads CSASPGAALNTEAFF. The CDR3 region has the DNA TGCAGTGCTAGCCCCGGGGCAGCGTTGAACACTGAAGCTTTCTTT.

The chain couples TRBV12-3 or TRBV12-4 to TRBJ1-1; a weak D match, TRBD1 (5 bases). The V and J ends lost 5 bases and 5 bases respectively, with 15 bases between them. There are 14 residues in the CDR3. The CDR3 DNA sequence: TGTGCCAGCAGTCTGTCCCGGGGCAGTACTGAAGCTTTCTTT. Its protein is CASSLSRGSTEAFF.

This clonotype has a count of ten or more. The V call is TRBV29-1, the J call TRBJ1-5; no clear D gene. The CDR3 totals 12 residues. Between the trimmed V and J ends, which lost 4 bases and 3 bases, there was a span of 7 bases. Looked up from germline, CDR1 is SQVTM and CDR2 is ANQGSEA. Here the CDR3 DNA reads TGCAGCGTTGGCGAATTCAATCAGCCCCAGCATTTT. Its translation is CSVGEFNQPQHF.

Only a few counts were recorded for this clonotype. The chain recombines TRBV15 with TRBJ2-4; 9 bases line up with TRBD2. CDR1 and CDR2 (germline): LNHNV, YYDKDF (reference sequence). J was trimmed by 6 bases and V by 4 bases; bases with no gene match: 7. CDR3 size: 15 residues. CDR3 nucleotide sequence: TGTGCCACCAGCATGGGACTAGCTCGCTTAAACATTCAGTACTTC. This sequence encodes CATSMGLARLNIQYF.

This clonotype was seen a few times. The J gene is TRBJ1-2, the V gene TRBV12-3 or TRBV12-4; 8 nucleotides match TRBD1. The CDR3 runs 14 residues. Germline trimming cut 5 bases from V and 5 bases from J; bases unmatched to any gene: 7. CDR3 coding DNA: TGTGCCAGCAGTCACAGGGGGGACGGGTATGGCTACACCTTC. Protein product: CASSHRGDGYGYTF.

This clonotype has more than one count but fewer than ten. The chain links TRBV7-2 to TRBJ2-5; 8 bases line up with TRBD2. The germline V gene has CDR1 SGHTA and CDR2 FQGNSA. Trimming cost V 4 bases and J 2 bases; bases outside gene matches: 6. The CDR3 contains 15 residues. CDR3 coding DNA: TGTGCCAGCAGCTCGGGCTTAGCGGGGCAAGAGACCCAGTACTTC. Residues: CASSSGLAGQETQYF. The variable domain in full, with the rest retrieved from reference TRBV7-2 and TRBJ2-5, is GAGVSQSPSNKVTEKGKDVELRCDPISGHTALYWYRQSLGQGLEFLIYFQGNSAPDKSGLPSDRFSAERTGGSVSTLTIQRTQQEDSAVYLCASSSGLAGQETQYFGPGTRLLVL.

The chain combines TRBV5-1 with TRBJ1-2, with 7 bases that match TRBD1. The CDR3 loop spans 15 amino acids. In germline, CDR1 is SGHRS, CDR2 YFSETQ. V lost 4 bases, J lost 6 bases, and 12 bases stayed unmatched. Written as DNA, the CDR3 is TGCGCCAGCAGCCGGGACAGCCCCAAAGTCGATGGCTACACCTTC. It translates to CASSRDSPKVDGYTF.

CDR3 loop: CASTISVNYGYTF. The CDR3 bases are TGTGCCAGCACTATCAGTGTTAACTATGGCTACACCTTC. This chain links TRBV12-3 or TRBV12-4 with TRBJ1-2; no reliable D call. The CDR3 sequence is 13 residues long. V lost 7 bases and J lost 1, with 10 bases in between.